A selection of T cell receptor beta chains follows, all from one sample in a study of T cell clones after liver transplantation. Assay: immunoSEQ multiplex PCR; the TCRdb copy retains only in-frame clones and omits some. The sample shows over 100,000 clones, 75% to 90% of them seen only once. The sequences come from CD4+ T cells from blood, collected before liver transplant. These receptors all stem from a human donor who received a liver transplant. The CDR3 runs from the conserved cysteine through the conserved F or W. Each record gives: CDR3 protein, CDR3 DNA, V gene, clone size, J gene, D gene. A D gene is named only where the DNA matches it firmly. Not every row has a clone size; where given, it reads once, few, many or a size class.

CDR3 protein: CASSPNGGHNEKLFF
CDR3 DNA: TGTGCCAGCAGCCCAAACGGCGGACATAATGAAAAACTGTTTTTT
V gene: TRBV7-3
clone size: once
J gene: TRBJ1-4
D gene: .

CDR3 protein: CSVGEGLSNQPQHF
CDR3 DNA: TGCAGCGTTGGCGAAGGACTTAGCAATCAGCCCCAGCATTTT
V gene: TRBV29-1
clone size: .
J gene: TRBJ1-5
D gene: .

CDR3 protein: CASSKLAYF
CDR3 DNA: TGTGCCAGCAGCAAATTAGCGTATTTT
V gene: TRBV21-1
clone size: .
J gene: TRBJ2-3
D gene: .

CDR3 protein: CASSSDDWSFNQPQHF
CDR3 DNA: TGTGCCAGCAGCTCGGACGATTGGAGTTTCAATCAGCCCCAGCATTTT
V gene: TRBV7-9
clone size: once
J gene: TRBJ1-5
D gene: .

CDR3 protein: CATSRLETQYF
CDR3 DNA: TGTGCCACCAGCAGACTAGAGACCCAGTACTTC
V gene: TRBV15
clone size: few
J gene: TRBJ2-5
D gene: .

CDR3 protein: CASSPGTAPNTGELFF
CDR3 DNA: TGTGCCAGCAGCCCCGGGACGGCACCTAACACCGGGGAGCTGTTTTTT
V gene: TRBV7-9
clone size: .
J gene: TRBJ2-2
D gene: .

CDR3 protein: CASGLDRGTFYNEQFF
CDR3 DNA: TGTGCTAGTGGTTTGGACAGGGGGACGTTTTACAATGAGCAGTTCTTC
V gene: TRBV12-5
clone size: .
J gene: TRBJ2-1
D gene: TRBD1

CDR3 protein: CASSLGGAPNSPLHF
CDR3 DNA: TGTGCCAGCAGCTTAGGGGGGGCCCCTAATTCACCCCTCCACTTT
V gene: TRBV7-8
clone size: .
J gene: TRBJ1-6
D gene: .

CDR3 protein: CASSTRGSYEQYF
CDR3 DNA: TGTGCCAGCAGCACCCGGGGCTCCTACGAGCAGTACTTC
V gene: TRBV7-6
clone size: .
J gene: TRBJ2-7
D gene: .

CDR3 protein: CASRPGPVNTEAFF
CDR3 DNA: TGTGCCAGTAGACCGGGACCGGTGAACACTGAAGCTTTCTTT
V gene: TRBV19
clone size: .
J gene: TRBJ1-1
D gene: .

CDR3 protein: CASSQERTGLYGYTF
CDR3 DNA: TGTGCCAGCAGCCAAGAAAGGACAGGCCTCTATGGCTACACCTTC
V gene: TRBV14
clone size: .
J gene: TRBJ1-2
D gene: TRBD1

CDR3 protein: CASGVEGANYGYTF
CDR3 DNA: TGTGCTAGTGGCGTCGAGGGGGCTAACTATGGCTACACCTTC
V gene: TRBV12-5
clone size: .
J gene: TRBJ1-2
D gene: .

CDR3 protein: CASSIDPPGLGNQPQHF
CDR3 DNA: TGTGCCAGTAGTATAGATCCTCCGGGGCTGGGCAATCAGCCCCAGCATTTT
V gene: TRBV19
clone size: .
J gene: TRBJ1-5
D gene: .

CDR3 protein: CASTDRGYGYTF
CDR3 DNA: TGTGCCAGCACCGACAGGGGCTATGGCTACACCTTC
V gene: TRBV9
clone size: .
J gene: TRBJ1-2
D gene: TRBD1

CDR3 protein: CASSGTGTKINEQFF
CDR3 DNA: TGTGCCAGCAGTGGGACCGGGACGAAGATCAATGAGCAGTTCTTC
V gene: TRBV2
clone size: .
J gene: TRBJ2-1
D gene: .

CDR3 protein: CASSFGQPNEKLFF
CDR3 DNA: TGTGCCAGCAGCTTCGGGCAGCCTAATGAAAAACTGTTTTTT
V gene: TRBV7-9
clone size: .
J gene: TRBJ1-4
D gene: .

CDR3 protein: CARSFTGTVVYEQYF
CDR3 DNA: TGTGCCAGAAGCTTTACCGGGACGGTTGTCTACGAGCAGTACTTC
V gene: TRBV5-3
clone size: .
J gene: TRBJ2-7
D gene: .

CDR3 protein: CASIRQGTDTQYF
CDR3 DNA: TGTGCCAGTATTCGGCAGGGCACAGATACGCAGTATTTT
V gene: TRBV19
clone size: .
J gene: TRBJ2-3
D gene: .

CDR3 protein: CASSFGTPGKHGYTF
CDR3 DNA: TGTGCCAGCAGCTTCGGTACCCCAGGGAAACATGGCTACACCTTC
V gene: TRBV7-2
clone size: .
J gene: TRBJ1-2
D gene: .

CDR3 protein: CASSLSRSYGYTF
CDR3 DNA: TGTGCCAGCAGCTTAAGTAGGAGCTATGGCTACACCTTC
V gene: TRBV11-2
clone size: .
J gene: TRBJ1-2
D gene: .

CDR3 protein: CASSFNMDREQYF
CDR3 DNA: TGTGCCAGCAGCTTTAACATGGACAGGGAGCAGTACTTC
V gene: TRBV7-2
clone size: .
J gene: TRBJ2-7
D gene: TRBD1

CDR3 protein: CASSAGATTKNIQYF
CDR3 DNA: TGTGCCAGCAGCGCCGGGGCCACCACCAAAAACATTCAGTACTTC
V gene: TRBV11-1
clone size: .
J gene: TRBJ2-4
D gene: .

CDR3 protein: CASSTRPGGTSSYNEQFF
CDR3 DNA: TGTGCCAGCAGCACCCGCCCAGGGGGGACCAGCTCCTACAATGAGCAGTTCTTC
V gene: TRBV9
clone size: .
J gene: TRBJ2-1
D gene: .

CDR3 protein: CASSSAGVGYEQYF
CDR3 DNA: TGTGCCAGCAGTTCCGCGGGAGTGGGCTACGAGCAGTACTTC
V gene: TRBV2
clone size: .
J gene: TRBJ2-7
D gene: TRBD2

CDR3 protein: CSVLRTRNEKLFF
CDR3 DNA: TGCAGCGTTCTCCGGACCCGGAATGAAAAACTGTTTTTT
V gene: TRBV29-1
clone size: .
J gene: TRBJ1-4
D gene: .

CDR3 protein: CASSLGGSTDTQYF
CDR3 DNA: TGTGCCAGCAGCTTGGGGGGTAGCACAGATACGCAGTATTTT
V gene: TRBV5-4
clone size: .
J gene: TRBJ2-3
D gene: .

CDR3 protein: CSVSGGEGKLFF
CDR3 DNA: TGCAGCGTTTCAGGGGGCGAGGGAAAACTGTTTTTT
V gene: TRBV29-1
clone size: few
J gene: TRBJ1-4
D gene: TRBD1

CDR3 protein: CASSPQRGHTGELFF
CDR3 DNA: TGTGCCAGCAGTCCCCAGCGGGGGCACACCGGGGAGCTGTTTTTT
V gene: TRBV2
clone size: .
J gene: TRBJ2-2
D gene: TRBD2

CDR3 protein: CASSRQGGSYEQYF
CDR3 DNA: TGCGCCAGCAGCCGACAGGGTGGCTCCTACGAGCAGTACTTC
V gene: TRBV5-1
clone size: .
J gene: TRBJ2-7
D gene: TRBD1

CDR3 protein: CASSGPSRTAAFF
CDR3 DNA: TGTGCCAGCAGTGGCCCTTCCCGGACTGCAGCTTTCTTT
V gene: TRBV2
clone size: .
J gene: TRBJ1-1
D gene: .

CDR3 protein: CASSLALGPSGYEQYF
CDR3 DNA: TGTGCCAGCAGCTTAGCGCTTGGCCCCTCAGGGTACGAGCAGTACTTC
V gene: TRBV7-9
clone size: .
J gene: TRBJ2-7
D gene: .

CDR3 protein: CASKGSLGEQYF
CDR3 DNA: TGTGCCAGCAAGGGGTCTCTTGGCGAGCAGTACTTC
V gene: TRBV6-5
clone size: .
J gene: TRBJ2-7
D gene: .

CDR3 protein: CATLPRGPGSGKGLFF
CDR3 DNA: TGCGCCACACTGCCCAGGGGGCCGGGATCGGGAAAGGGACTGTTTTTT
V gene: TRBV10-2
clone size: .
J gene: TRBJ1-4
D gene: TRBD1

CDR3 protein: CASSGGIYEQYF
CDR3 DNA: TGTGCCAGCAGTGGTGGGATCTACGAGCAGTACTTC
V gene: TRBV27
clone size: .
J gene: TRBJ2-7
D gene: .

CDR3 protein: CASNHREGYGYTF
CDR3 DNA: TGTGCCAGCAACCACAGGGAGGGCTATGGCTACACCTTC
V gene: TRBV6-1
clone size: .
J gene: TRBJ1-2
D gene: .

CDR3 protein: CASSPSRPTYEQYF
CDR3 DNA: TGTGCCAGCAGCCCTAGCAGGCCCACCTACGAGCAGTACTTC
V gene: TRBV11-2
clone size: .
J gene: TRBJ2-7
D gene: .

CDR3 protein: CASSLRGKVLYNEQFF
CDR3 DNA: TGTGCCAGCAGCTTAAGAGGGAAGGTTTTGTACAATGAGCAGTTCTTC
V gene: TRBV7-7
clone size: .
J gene: TRBJ2-1
D gene: .

CDR3 protein: CASSPRSGLADTQYF
CDR3 DNA: TGTGCCAGCAGCCCCCGGAGCGGGCTCGCAGATACGCAGTATTTT
V gene: TRBV11-1
clone size: .
J gene: TRBJ2-3
D gene: .

CDR3 protein: CASSLTGLAGVNTGELFF
CDR3 DNA: TGTGCCAGCAGCTTGACCGGACTAGCGGGGGTGAACACCGGGGAGCTGTTTTTT
V gene: TRBV7-7
clone size: few
J gene: TRBJ2-2
D gene: TRBD2

CDR3 protein: CSVVGVRRRAFF
CDR3 DNA: TGCAGCGTTGTCGGGGTCCGTCGTCGAGCTTTCTTT
V gene: TRBV29-1
clone size: .
J gene: TRBJ1-1
D gene: .

CDR3 protein: CASSFRGLPYDGYTF
CDR3 DNA: TGTGCCAGCAGCTTTAGAGGGCTGCCTTACGATGGCTACACCTTC
V gene: TRBV5-6
clone size: .
J gene: TRBJ1-2
D gene: .

CDR3 protein: CASSIPRTGGGSPLHF
CDR3 DNA: TGTGCCAGTAGTATCCCTCGGACAGGGGGTGGTTCACCCCTCCACTTT
V gene: TRBV19
clone size: few
J gene: TRBJ1-6
D gene: TRBD1

CDR3 protein: CASSSIRETQYF
CDR3 DNA: TGTGCCAGCAGTTCCATTAGGGAGACCCAGTACTTC
V gene: TRBV11-2
clone size: .
J gene: TRBJ2-5
D gene: .

CDR3 protein: CASSQKAGGGTEAFF
CDR3 DNA: TGTGCCAGCAGCCAAAAAGCGGGGGGCGGCACTGAAGCTTTCTTT
V gene: TRBV11-2
clone size: .
J gene: TRBJ1-1
D gene: .

CDR3 protein: CASRFRDRRGREQYF
CDR3 DNA: TGTGCAAGTCGCTTCCGGGACCGGAGAGGCAGGGAGCAGTACTTC
V gene: TRBV12-2
clone size: few
J gene: TRBJ2-7
D gene: .

CDR3 protein: CSFFTDTQYF
CDR3 DNA: TGCAGCTTCTTCACAGATACGCAGTATTTT
V gene: TRBV29-1
clone size: .
J gene: TRBJ2-3
D gene: .

CDR3 protein: CASSFPESYNEQFF
CDR3 DNA: TGCGCCAGCAGCTTTCCGGAGAGTTACAATGAGCAGTTCTTC
V gene: TRBV5-1
clone size: .
J gene: TRBJ2-1
D gene: .

CDR3 protein: CASSQDPRGLEAFF
CDR3 DNA: TGCGCCAGCAGCCAAGACCCCAGGGGGCTTGAAGCTTTCTTT
V gene: TRBV4-3
clone size: .
J gene: TRBJ1-1
D gene: TRBD1

CDR3 protein: CASSRDTSTDTQYF
CDR3 DNA: TGCGCCAGCAGCAGGGACACTAGCACAGATACGCAGTATTTT
V gene: TRBV10-1
clone size: .
J gene: TRBJ2-3
D gene: .

CDR3 protein: CASSLRTSGNGDEQFF
CDR3 DNA: TGTGCCAGCAGCTTACGAACTAGCGGGAACGGCGATGAGCAGTTCTTC
V gene: TRBV7-6
clone size: .
J gene: TRBJ2-1
D gene: TRBD2

CDR3 protein: CAWRVAGANVLTF
CDR3 DNA: TGTGCCTGGAGGGTGGCTGGGGCCAACGTCCTGACTTTC
V gene: TRBV30
clone size: few
J gene: TRBJ2-6
D gene: .

CDR3 protein: CASSFNVQVEGYTF
CDR3 DNA: TGCGCCAGCAGCTTTAACGTTCAGGTGGAGGGCTACACCTTC
V gene: TRBV5-1
clone size: .
J gene: TRBJ1-2
D gene: .

CDR3 protein: CASSLIGGQVNQPQHF
CDR3 DNA: TGTGCCAGCAGCCTCATAGGGGGACAGGTAAATCAGCCCCAGCATTTT
V gene: TRBV4-2
clone size: many
J gene: TRBJ1-5
D gene: TRBD1

CDR3 protein: CASSSSQGQPNEKLFF
CDR3 DNA: TGTGCCAGCAGCTCATCACAGGGTCAGCCTAATGAAAAACTGTTTTTT
V gene: TRBV11-2
clone size: .
J gene: TRBJ1-4
D gene: .

CDR3 protein: CASSVDSVLEQYF
CDR3 DNA: TGTGCCAGCAGCGTAGACAGCGTCCTGGAGCAGTACTTC
V gene: TRBV9
clone size: .
J gene: TRBJ2-7
D gene: .

CDR3 protein: CASTRGGFYGYTF
CDR3 DNA: TGTGCCAGTACCCGTGGTGGGTTCTATGGCTACACCTTC
V gene: TRBV19
clone size: few
J gene: TRBJ1-2
D gene: .

CDR3 protein: CASSITSGGHSYNEQFF
CDR3 DNA: TGTGCCAGCAGCATCACTAGCGGGGGACATTCCTACAATGAGCAGTTCTTC
V gene: TRBV21-1
clone size: .
J gene: TRBJ2-1
D gene: .

CDR3 protein: CASAAIGRETQYF
CDR3 DNA: TGTGCCAGTGCCGCTATAGGGCGAGAGACCCAGTACTTC
V gene: TRBV19
clone size: .
J gene: TRBJ2-5
D gene: .